The following is a TCR beta chain sequence with its context. This clonotype has a handful of counts. The antigen it recognizes is unknown. Nothing much larger sits one base from this clone, and base qualities are not available. This entry belongs to a study of T cell repertoires in cytomegalovirus infection (dated by TCRdb to about 2019). Regarding the research as a whole: Because public TCR beta signatures pointed to carriage of CMV infection together with the matching HLA type, the HLA type of each donor mattered for the analysis.

The data were produced on an Illumina HiSeq 1500. The raw public reads went through TCRdb reprocessing: fastp at Q25, MiXCR clone calling, in-frame beta chains kept. When rows share a CDR3 protein, they turn into one entry using the most common DNA and genes. The sample profile shows some 600,000 distinct CDR3 sequences; roughly 26% of them were found once. Jointly, the top ten make up roughly 8% of the sample. Findings and caveats that apply to the study as a whole: The ex vivo response was dominated by HLA-C-restricted CMV-specific TCR beta clonotypes, which also provided the single most frequent clonotype in two of eight donors. Cumulative frequency of public TCR beta family members discriminated carriers of CMV infection plus the relevant HLA type in this cohort and an independent 352-donor cohort.

Trimming costs V 7 bases and J 6 bases, and their ends lie 16 bases apart. From the cysteine through the phenylalanine, the CDR3 covers 14 amino acids. Solely the CDR3 DNA is kept, with 42 bases framed from the first base. The sample comprised CD8+ T cells from PBMCs. The receptor was derived from a human donor in good health (CMV status not recorded). Some clones in this sample may be carry-over from other donors' samples. The chain is made from TRBV12-3 or TRBV12-4 and TRBJ2-1; D gene: possibly TRBD1, on 6 matching bases. The nucleotides are TGTGCCAGCAATATGGACAGAGGCGGCAATGAGCAGTTCTTC. This is translated as CASNMDRGGNEQFF.